These 29 T cell receptor beta chains were all obtained from the same sample, sequenced in a study of shared clonotypes between healthy human individuals. Sequencing used immunoSEQ multiplex PCR; TCRdb keeps in-frame clones, though not all of them. The table lists about 2 million clones, 85% to 95% of them singletons. Sequenced material: naive CD4+ T cells sorted from blood. Subset here: CD45RA+ positively selected. Source of these receptors: a man between 18 and 29 years old in good health.

The chain couples TRBV4-3 to TRBJ1-3, with 9 bases aligning to TRBD1. In germline, CDR1 is LGHNA, CDR2 YSLEER. With 4 bases clipped from V and 4 bases from J, the junction kept 11 bases outside the gene matches. This CDR3 region has 17 residues. The chain's CDR3 is CASSRDTGGVGGNTIYF. The CDR3 region has the DNA TGCGCCAGCAGCCGGGACACAGGGGGCGTGGGAGGAAACACCATATATTTT.

This chain uses TRBV7-9 with TRBJ1-1; no reliable D call. Germline V lookup: CDR1 SEHNR, CDR2 FQNEAQ (reference sequence). The CDR3 loop spans 15 amino acids. Trimming cost V 5 bases and J 2 bases, with 15 bases left between them. CDR3 nucleotides: TGTGCCAGCAGCCCTAAAGGTTTACTAAACACTGAAGCTTTCTTT. This translates into CASSPKGLLNTEAFF.

The chain carries TRBV6-5 and TRBJ1-5; maybe TRBD1 (5 bases). Germline V lookup: CDR1 MNHEY, CDR2 SVGAGI. The germline V and J ends were trimmed by 2 bases and 2 bases, with 10 bases remaining between them. The CDR3 loop spans 15 amino acids. The CDR3 spells CASSYGGSGNQPQHF. The DNA of the CDR3 is TGTGCCAGCAGTTACGGGGGGAGCGGCAATCAGCCCCAGCATTTT.

Only one count was recorded for this clone. This rearrangement joins TRBV21-1 to TRBJ2-2; TRBD1 reflects the table's D call only, with no check against the DNA. TRBV21-1 is a known pseudogene. The CDR3 consists of 16 residues. The CDR3 DNA reads as TGTGCCAGCAGCAAAGAGAGGACAGTGAACACCGGGGAGCTGTTTTTT. Its protein is CASSKERTVNTGELFF.

The rearrangement joins TRBV19 to TRBJ1-2, with a possible D match to TRBD1 (5 bases). The V and J ends lost 7 bases and 8 bases respectively, with 14 bases between them. CDR1 is LNHDA, CDR2 SQIVND, per germline (reference sequence). The CDR3 totals 12 residues. CDR3 loop: CASNRGKEGYTF. The CDR3 DNA sequence: TGTGCCAGTAATCGGGGGAAGGAGGGCTACACCTTC.

The chain uses TRBV5-4 and TRBJ1-4; 7 nucleotides line up with TRBD1. The V segment lost 0 bases and the J segment 6 bases; nucleotides outside the gene matches: 5. The CDR3 spans 15 residues. In germline, CDR1 is SGHNT, CDR2 YYREEE (reference sequence). CDR3 coding DNA: TGTGCCAGCAGCTTGGACAGGGGCGGGGATGAAAAACTGTTTTTT. It specifies CASSLDRGGDEKLFF.

A note on this clone: Within the sample, other DNA sequences also encode this same CDR3. The rearrangement links TRBV6-5 to TRBJ1-2, with 12 bases identical to TRBD1. The germline V gene has CDR1 MNHEY and CDR2 SVGAGI. This CDR3 has 15 residues. Trimming cost V 3 bases and J 5 bases; bases outside gene matches: 4. The CDR3 sequence is CASSYRDRGLYGYTF. The CDR3 nucleotides read TGTGCCAGCAGTTATCGGGACAGGGGGCTGTATGGCTACACCTTC.

The chain is built from TRBV7-2 and TRBJ2-1, with TRBD2 matching over 16 bases. The V gene's germline CDR1 is SGHTA and CDR2 FQGNSA. Trimming cost V 3 bases and J 5 bases; bases outside gene matches: 1. The CDR3 spans 16 residues. CDR3 in amino acids: CASSLGTSGRDNEQFF. CDR3 DNA: TGTGCCAGCAGCTTGGGGACTAGCGGGAGGGACAATGAGCAGTTCTTC.

This rearrangement joins TRBV6-5 to TRBJ2-1; perhaps D is TRBD1 or TRBD2 (6 bases each). The CDR3 is 14 residues long. Germline CDR1 and CDR2: MNHEY and SVGAGI. V was trimmed by 0 bases and J by 8 bases, leaving 11 bases between them. CDR3 nucleotides: TGTGCCAGCAGTTACTCGGTGGGGGGCGATGAGCAGTTCTTC. Translation: CASSYSVGGDEQFF.

The chain recombines TRBV4-1 with TRBJ1-5; perhaps TRBD1 as D (5 bases). This CDR3 has 15 residues. Between the trimmed V and J ends, which lost 1 base and 6 bases, there was a span of 13 bases. CDR1 and CDR2 (germline): MGHRA, YSYEKL. The CDR3 nucleotides are TGCGCCAGCAGCCAAGTGGGGGGAGGGTTTCAGCCCCAGCATTTT. Translation gives CASSQVGGGFQPQHF.

V and J are TRBV4-1 and TRBJ2-7, with D maybe TRBD2 (5 bases). The CDR3 consists of 12 residues. Germline loops: CDR1 MGHRA, CDR2 YSYEKL. V dropped 0 bases and J dropped 11 bases, with 11 bases sitting between them. The CDR3 nucleotides are TGCGCCAGCAGCCAAGAGGTCGGGGTGAAGTACTTC. Translating it yields CASSQEVGVKYF.

CDR3 DNA: TGTGCCAGCACCGACCCAATCTCTGGGGCCAACGTCCTGACTTTC. It translates to CASTDPISGANVLTF. The rearrangement joins TRBV11-1 to TRBJ2-6; D is unresolved. The CDR3 sequence is 15 residues long. V was clipped by 7 bases and J by 0 bases, with 10 bases between them. Germline lookup yields CDR1 SGHAT and CDR2 FQDESV (reference sequence).

This sequence joins TRBV11-1 and TRBJ1-1; 8 nucleotides match TRBD1. CDR3 length: 12 amino acids. CDR1 is SGHAT, CDR2 FQDESV, per germline (reference sequence). Losses at the gene ends were 5 bases for V and 8 bases for J; bases not matched to a gene: 4. The CDR3 loop reads CASSPGDREAFF. The CDR3 nucleotides read TGTGCCAGCAGCCCGGGGGACAGGGAAGCTTTCTTT.

A remark on this clone: This specimen includes other DNA sequences encoding the same CDR3. This chain uses TRBV6-5 with TRBJ1-3; D is perhaps TRBD1 (5 bases). Trimming took off 6 bases at V and 0 bases at J, with 9 bases between the two ends. Germline values: CDR1 MNHEY, CDR2 SVGAGI. The CDR3 is 14 residues long. CDR3 residues: CASRGRFSGNTIYF. CDR3 DNA: TGTGCCAGCAGGGGACGGTTCTCTGGAAACACCATATATTTT.

Here the CDR3 DNA reads TGTGCCAGCAGCTTGGAGGGATCCAAGCCTGGAAACACCATATATTTT. Encoded protein: CASSLEGSKPGNTIYF. This chain joins TRBV7-3 and TRBJ1-3, with unresolved D. CDR1 is SGHTA, CDR2 FQGTGA, per germline. This CDR3 spans 16 amino acids. V lost 3 bases and J lost 2, with 14 bases in between.

J is TRBJ1-1 and V is TRBV18, with TRBD1 as a possible D gene (6 bases). There are 14 residues in the CDR3. V lost 2 bases and J lost 6, with 13 bases in between. Germline V gene sequence: CDR1 KGHSH, CDR2 LQKENI. The CDR3 DNA reads as TGTGCCAGCTCACCAAGGGAGAGGACAGCTGAAGCTTTCTTT. Its protein product is CASSPRERTAEAFF.

The chain combines TRBV2 with TRBJ1-6; D is undetermined. Trimming removed 6 bases from V and 6 bases from J, with 12 bases in between. This CDR3 comprises 14 residues. Germline V gene data show CDR1 as SNHLY and CDR2 as FYNNEI. CDR3 amino acids: CASRGWALNSPLHF. The CDR3 nucleotides are TGTGCCAGCAGGGGTTGGGCCCTTAATTCACCCCTCCACTTT.

The chain couples TRBV25-1 to TRBJ1-6, with 9 bases that match TRBD1. Trimming cost V 4 bases and J 9 bases; bases outside gene matches: 4. Germline-derived CDR1 and CDR2 are MGHDK and SYGVNS. The CDR3 loop spans 14 amino acids. CDR3 sequence (DNA): TGTGCCAGCAGTGGGGGACAGGGAGGTTCACCCCTCCACTTT. Amino acids: CASSGGQGGSPLHF. The whole variable domain, filled in from reference TRBV25-1 and TRBJ1-6, reads EADIYQTPRYLVIGTGKKITLECSQTMGHDKMYWYQQDPGMELHLIHYSYGVNSTEKGDLSSESTVSRIRTEHFPLTLESARPSHTSQYLCASSGGQGGSPLHFGNGTRLTVT.

The CDR3 region is CASSLEQGARGYGYTF. CDR3 sequence (DNA): TGTGCCAGCAGCTTGGAACAGGGGGCTCGCGGCTATGGCTACACCTTC. V is TRBV11-2 and J is TRBJ1-2, with 9 bases lining up with TRBD1. The CDR3 is 16 residues long. Per the germline V gene, CDR1 is SGHAT and CDR2 is FQNNGV. V was pared by 3 bases and J by 4 bases, with 9 bases of the junction left unmatched. Full variable domain (rest looked up from reference TRBV11-2 and TRBJ1-2): EAGVAQSPRYKIIEKRQSVAFWCNPISGHATLYWYQQILGQGPKLLIQFQNNGVVDDSQLPKDRFSAERLKGVDSTLKIQPAKLEDSAVYLCASSLEQGARGYGYTFGSGTRLTVV.

V is TRBV6-5 and J is TRBJ2-2; no definite D call. Between the trimmed V and J ends, which lost 5 bases and 6 bases, there was a span of 13 bases. This CDR3 is 14 amino acids long. In germline, CDR1 is MNHEY, CDR2 SVGAGI. CDR3 protein: CASSPPGDAGELFF. In DNA, the CDR3 is TGTGCCAGCAGTCCCCCTGGGGATGCCGGGGAGCTGTTTTTT.

Worth noting for this clone: Other DNA sequences within the sample encode an identical CDR3. This rearrangement joins TRBV30 to TRBJ1-5; D not certain. V lost 3 bases and J 4 bases, leaving 10 bases between the germline ends. CDR1 is GTSNPN and CDR2 is SVGIG in the germline V gene (reference sequence). The CDR3 sequence is 13 residues long. This CDR3 is CAWRGQANQPQHF. In DNA form, the CDR3 reads TGTGCCTGGAGAGGGCAGGCTAATCAGCCCCAGCATTTT.

To note about this clone: This CDR3 is also generated by other DNA sequences in the sample. The V gene is TRBV7-2, the J gene TRBJ1-2; D gene uncertain. V lost 0 bases and J 6 bases, leaving 5 bases between the germline ends. The length of the CDR3 is 12 residues. Germline lookup yields CDR1 SGHTA and CDR2 FQGNSA. CDR3 sequence (DNA): TGTGCCAGCAGCTTAGCGAGGGATGGCTACACCTTC. This encodes CASSLARDGYTF.

The chain recombines TRBV2 with TRBJ1-5; D call uncertain. The V and J ends lost 2 bases and 4 bases respectively, with 18 bases between them. Per germline, CDR1 SNHLY and CDR2 FYNNEI. This CDR3 contains 17 residues. CDR3 DNA: TGTGCCAGCAGTGAATCTTTGGCAGTTACCACTAATCAGCCCCAGCATTTT. This encodes CASSESLAVTTNQPQHF.

The chain joins TRBV6-6 to TRBJ1-2; D is unresolved. The germline V gene has CDR1 MNHNY and CDR2 SVGAGI (reference sequence). The V and J ends lost 1 base and 8 bases respectively, with 5 bases between them. The CDR3 loop spans 11 amino acids. CDR3 in DNA: TGTGCCAGCAGTTACTTCGGGGGCTACACCTTC. It is translated as CASSYFGGYTF.

Regarding this clone: Other DNA variants within this sample encode the same CDR3. This rearrangement joins TRBV10-3 to TRBJ2-3, with D possibly TRBD1 on 5 matching bases. Per the germline V gene, CDR1 is ENHRY and CDR2 is SYGVKD. There are 13 residues in the CDR3. V shed 2 bases and J shed 5 bases, with 8 bases lying between them. DNA for the CDR3: TGTGCCATCAGTGAGCTTCAGGGAGATACGCAGTATTTT. It translates to CAISELQGDTQYF.

The rearrangement joins TRBV28 to TRBJ2-3; 12 bases agree with TRBD2. The trim removed 5 bases at V and 0 bases at J, leaving 9 bases unmatched. The CDR3 consists of 18 residues. The germline V gene has CDR1 MDHEN and CDR2 SYDVKM. CDR3 nucleotides: TGTGCCAGCAGTCCCCTACTAGCGGGGGGATCTAGCACAGATACGCAGTATTTT. Translating gives CASSPLLAGGSSTDTQYF.

This chain joins TRBV9 and TRBJ2-1; 8 nucleotides match TRBD2. CDR3 length: 15 amino acids. Trimming removed 1 base from V and 5 bases from J; junction bases left unmatched: 5. Per the germline V gene, CDR1 is SGDLS and CDR2 is YYNGEE. CDR3 sequence reads: CASSVSGGHNNEQFF. For the CDR3, the DNA is TGTGCCAGCAGCGTAAGCGGGGGCCACAACAATGAGCAGTTCTTC.

This chain joins TRBV9 and TRBJ2-3; the D gene is possibly TRBD2 (5 bases). V was trimmed by 0 bases and J by 1 base, leaving 18 bases between them. This CDR3 has 18 amino acids. Germline CDR1 and CDR2: SGDLS and YYNGEE. The CDR3 nucleotides read TGTGCCAGCAGCGTAGAGCGGTTTACAGTCCGTCGCACAGATACGCAGTATTTT. Amino acid sequence: CASSVERFTVRRTDTQYF.

This chain joins TRBV6-6 and TRBJ2-3; the D is unclear. V was shortened by 6 bases and J by 8 bases, with 15 bases between the two germline ends. CDR3 length: 13 residues. CDR1 and CDR2 (germline): MNHNY, SVGAGI (reference sequence). CDR3 bases: TGTGCCAGCAGCCCCGGATTGCCAGTTACGCAGTATTTT. Its protein product is CASSPGLPVTQYF.